The 25 T cell receptor beta chains reported below all come from one sample, sequenced in a study of kidney transplant recipient with SARS-CoV-2 infection. MiXCR was run by TCRdb on the reads, yielding one entry per CDR3 protein. This sample has under 250,000 distinct CDR3 sequences, with under 35% found just once. Sample: a blood sample, taken at baseline and between days 110 and 120 from a kidney transplant recipient. The source of these receptors is a young adult male patient who had COVID-19 and was a kidney transplant recipient. Some T cells may have come from the graft donor.

Remarks on this clonotype: A much larger clone lies a single base off, so this may be a read error. CDR3 residues: CASNSMYSRKTCGYTF. CDR3 nucleotide sequence: TGTGCCAGCAATTCCATGTACTCAAGAAAGACCTGTGGCTACACCTTC. This chain connects TRBV9 to TRBJ1-2, with D hard to call. Germline V gene lookup returns CDR1 SGDLS and CDR2 YYNGEE. Trimming cost V 6 bases and J 7 bases, with 25 bases left between them. The CDR3 extends over 16 amino acids.

This clonotype appeared once. A single base separates this from a much larger clone, so it may be a read error. J is TRBJ2-2 and V is TRBV5-5, with TRBD1 identical over 8 bases. Looked up from germline, CDR1 is SGHKS and CDR2 is YYEKEE (reference sequence). CDR3 length: 15 amino acids. The CDR3 sequence is CASRDRAPGTGGLFF. The CDR3 nucleotides read TGTGCCAGCAGGGACAGGGCCCCGGGCACCGGGGGGCTGTTTTTT.

This clonotype has a count of ten or more. This chain joins TRBV19 and TRBJ2-2; TRBD2 matches 11 bases. V trimming: 4 bases; J trimming: 6 bases; junction bases outside the gene matches: 13. This CDR3 region has 18 residues. CDR1 and CDR2 (germline): LNHDA, SQIVND (reference sequence). CDR3 bases: TGTGCCAGTAGTACTAAGAAGACTAGCGGGATTCTTGCCGGGGAGCTGTTTTTT. Translating it yields CASSTKKTSGILAGELFF.

This clonotype was recorded many times. V usage is TRBV3-2 and J usage is TRBJ2-1. TRBV3-2 is reported as a pseudogene. The CDR3 totals 13 residues. CDR3 sequence: CASSQGSSFEQFF. CDR3 coding DNA: TGTGCCAGCAGCCAGGGAAGTAGCTTCGAGCAGTTCTTC.

This clonotype was counted at least ten times. At one of its ends the junction is not consistent with the germline gene, which may arise from a read error. V gene TRBV30 combines with J gene TRBJ2-4; perhaps TRBD2 as D (5 bases). The CDR3 spans 14 residues. Per the germline V gene, CDR1 is GTSNPN and CDR2 is SVGIG (reference sequence). The CDR3 nucleotides read TGTGCCTGGAGTTCCGACCCGTCACTTTCCTCGGGGTTCTTC. Residues: CAWSSDPSLSSGFF.

This clonotype was recorded a few times. A much larger clone differs by one base, so this may be a read error. The chain is built from TRBV3-1 and TRBJ1-3; D call uncertain. Germline CDR1 and CDR2: LGHDT and YNNKEL (reference sequence). CDR3 length: 18 amino acids. Trimming took 9 bases from V and 5 from J, leaving 29 bases between them. The CDR3 region is CARQLWRSHLRARNTIYF. The CDR3 DNA reads TGTGCCAGGCAGCTCTGGAGATCCCATTTACGCGCACGAAACACCATATATTTT.

As for this clonotype: A much larger clone lies one base from this, so it may be a read error. The CDR3 loop is CAGSLSIPGGDLRPLHF. In nucleotides, the CDR3 is TGTGCCGGCAGTTTATCTATCCCAGGGGGCGATCTGAGACCCCTCCACTTT. V gene TRBV27 combines with J gene TRBJ1-6; 8 nucleotides line up with TRBD1. Germline V CDR1 and CDR2: MNHEY, SMNVEV (reference sequence). The CDR3 runs 17 residues.

This clonotype was recorded at least ten times. The gene calls are TRBV7-4 and TRBJ1-2, with D unclear. Trimming took 5 bases from V and 4 from J, leaving 23 bases between them. Germline CDR1 reads SGHVT; CDR2 reads SQSDAQ. This CDR3 has 17 residues. CDR3 loop: CASSLEHSARKTYGYTF. The CDR3 nucleotides are TGTGCCAGCAGCCTCGAGCATTCAGCTCGAAAGACCTATGGCTACACCTTC.

At least ten counts were recorded for this clonotype. The rearrangement joins TRBV28 to TRBJ1-5, with 8 nucleotides matching TRBD1. Trimming removed 8 bases from V and 2 bases from J; junction bases left unmatched: 8. The CDR3 has 15 residues. Germline V CDR1 and CDR2: MDHEN, SYDVKM. DNA for the CDR3: TGTGCCAGCTCAGGGGGCTCTAAGGGCAATCAGCCCCAGCATTTT. It specifies CASSGGSKGNQPQHF.

Points on this clonotype: A much larger clone sits a single nucleotide away, making a read error possible. This chain links TRBV3-1 with TRBJ2-7; D gene ambiguous. Trimming took off 0 bases at V and 3 bases at J, with 9 bases between the two ends. Germline assignment: CDR1 LGHDT and CDR2 YNNKEL (reference sequence). The CDR3 consists of 14 residues. The CDR3 sequence is CASSQDGPYYEQYF. The CDR3 nucleotides read TGTGCCAGCAGCCAAGATGGGCCCTACTACGAGCAGTACTTC.

In regard to this clonotype: Possible read error: a much larger clone is one base away. For the CDR3, the DNA is TGCGCCGGCAGCTTGTTGGCAGGGACCCGCCAAGAGACCCAGTACTTC. Its protein product is CAGSLLAGTRQETQYF. V gene TRBV5-1 combines with J gene TRBJ2-5; either TRBD1 or TRBD2 may fit D (5 bases each). Germline loops: CDR1 SGHRS, CDR2 YFSETQ. The length of the CDR3 is 16 residues.

This clonotype was seen at least ten times. The DNA of the CDR3 is TGTGCCAGTAGCCTTGGTAGGGGACTAGCGTATCAAAGCTCCTACAATGAGCAGTTCTTC. As protein: CASSLGRGLAYQSSYNEQFF. This chain connects TRBV19 to TRBJ2-1; 10 bases fit TRBD2. The CDR3 sequence is 20 residues long. Germline CDR1 is LNHDA and CDR2 is SQIVND (reference sequence). V gave up 6 bases and J gave up 0 bases; unmatched junction bases: 17. The full variable domain, its missing parts supplied by reference TRBV19 and TRBJ2-1, is DGGITQSPKYLFRKEGQNVTLSCEQNLNHDAMYWYRQDPGQGLRLIYYSQIVNDFQKGDIAEGYSVSREKKESFPLTVTSAQKNPTAFYLCASSLGRGLAYQSSYNEQFFGPGTRLTVL.

In regard to this clonotype: A read error may be the cause here, since a much bigger clone is one base away. This chain joins TRBV3-1 and TRBJ2-5; unclear D gene. The CDR3 has 17 residues. CDR1 LGHDT and CDR2 YNNKEL come from the germline V gene (reference sequence). The CDR3 DNA follows: TGTACCAGCAGCGTGGCGCGTCCCATTTCTTTCTCTGAGACCCAGTACTTC. Protein: CTSSVARPISFSETQYF.

This clonotype has more than one count but fewer than ten. This may come from a read error, since a much larger clone is one base off. This chain uses TRBV13 with TRBJ1-1, with TRBD1 identical over 8 bases. Trimming took 8 bases from V and 2 from J; bases not matched to a gene: 7. The CDR3 has 14 amino acids. Germline CDR1 PRHDT, CDR2 FYEKMQ (reference sequence). The CDR3 bases are TGTGCCAGCGGCCACGGACAGGGTAACACTGAAGCTTTCTTT. It encodes CASGHGQGNTEAFF.

This clonotype was observed many times. This chain uses TRBV27 with TRBJ2-1; D unresolved. Per germline, CDR1 MNHEY and CDR2 SMNVEV (reference sequence). Trimming removed 2 bases at V and 10 bases at J, with 6 bases between. There are 11 residues in the CDR3. The CDR3 loop is CASSLGIEQFF. As DNA, the CDR3 is TGTGCCAGCAGTTTAGGGATCGAGCAGTTCTTC.

In its sample, this clonotype was seen many times. This chain uses TRBV7-1 with TRBJ1-2; D remains unclear. TRBV7-1 counts as an open reading frame of uncertain function. The CDR3 covers 17 residues. V was clipped by 3 bases and J by 4 bases, with 21 bases between them. This chain's CDR3 is CASSSKDHEGKTYGYTF. CDR3 bases: TGTGCCAGCAGCTCTAAAGATCACGAGGGAAAGACCTATGGCTACACCTTC.

This clonotype appeared a single time. It may be a read error: a sequence one base away is much more abundant. V is TRBV18 and J is TRBJ1-1; D gene unclear. Germline V gives CDR1 KGHSH, CDR2 LQKENI. The CDR3 has 12 residues. The CDR3 sequence is CASPPDRDEAFF. The DNA for the CDR3 is TGTGCCAGCCCACCAGATAGGGATGAAGCTTTCTTT.

Concerning this clonotype: This could be a read error, since a much larger clone is one nucleotide away. The V and J genes are TRBV6-5 and TRBJ2-7; D is perhaps TRBD1 (5 bases). The germline V gene has CDR1 MNHEY and CDR2 SVGAGI. The CDR3 covers 12 residues. The CDR3 here is CASQGTIYGQYF. CDR3 nucleotide sequence: TGTGCCAGCCAGGGAACTATTTACGGGCAGTACTTC.

At least ten counts were recorded for this clonotype. The chain carries TRBV3-1 and TRBJ1-4, with D possibly matching TRBD1 (6 bases). This CDR3 has 13 residues. CDR1 and CDR2 (germline): LGHDT, YNNKEL (reference sequence). Trimming stripped 1 base from V and 11 bases from J, with 11 bases between. This chain's CDR3 is CASSQGTVGKLFF. The CDR3 bases are TGTGCCAGCAGCCAAGGGACAGTAGGGAAACTGTTTTTT.

This clonotype was detected only a few times. The chain's CDR3 is CASSSGPGTEAFF. The CDR3 nucleotides are TGTGCCAGCAGTTCAGGACCGGGCACTGAAGCTTTCTTT. The chain combines TRBV12-3 or TRBV12-4 with TRBJ1-1; no clear D. Trimming took off 4 bases at V and 4 bases at J, with 10 bases between the two ends. The CDR3 spans 13 residues.

This clonotype is a singleton in its sample. A much larger clone lies one base from this, so it may be a read error. The V and J genes are TRBV18 and TRBJ1-4; possibly TRBD1 for D (5 bases). Germline V lookup: CDR1 KGHSH, CDR2 LQKENI. This CDR3 is built from 16 residues. DNA for the CDR3: TGTGCCAGCCCACCACCATCGGGGGGTTTCGGTGAAAAACTGTTTTTT. Translating it yields CASPPPSGGFGEKLFF.

This clonotype was seen many times. The chain combines TRBV2 with TRBJ1-1; D might be TRBD1 (6 bases). V was pared by 4 bases and J by 5 bases, with 17 bases between. The CDR3 is 15 amino acids. The germline gives CDR1 SNHLY, CDR2 FYNNEI. The CDR3 spells CASSVSGTMGTEAFF. The CDR3 DNA reads TGTGCCAGCAGTGTCTCCGGGACAATGGGAACTGAAGCTTTCTTT.

This clonotype has ten or more counts. The V gene is TRBV4-2, the J gene TRBJ2-2; D not resolved. Germline CDR1 and CDR2: LGHNA and YNFKEQ. The V and J ends lost 1 base and 8 bases respectively, with 8 bases between them. The CDR3 is 13 residues long. CDR3 nucleotides: TGTGCCAGCAGCCAAGTTACGCAGGGGGAGCTGTTTTTT. It yields the protein CASSQVTQGELFF.

This clonotype was seen ten or more times. The chain links TRBV6-2 or TRBV6-3 to TRBJ2-2; 7 bases line up with TRBD1. Germline V gene lookup returns CDR1 MNHEY and CDR2 SVGEGT. This CDR3 spans 15 amino acids. V was clipped by 6 bases and J by 4 bases; unmatched bases: 8. The CDR3 loop is CASRQTGVRTGELFF. As DNA, the CDR3 is TGTGCCAGCAGACAAACAGGGGTCCGCACCGGGGAGCTGTTTTTT.

This clonotype showed up many times. V usage is TRBV10-1 and J usage is TRBJ2-5; TRBD1 matches at 9 bases. The CDR3 is 16 residues long. Losses at the gene ends were 2 bases for V and 5 bases for J; bases not matched to a gene: 9. The germline gives CDR1 WNHNN, CDR2 SYGVQD (reference sequence). The DNA for the CDR3 is TGCGCCAGCAGTGAGATAGGAGGACAGGGGCGGGAGACCCAGTACTTC. Protein: CASSEIGGQGRETQYF.